These T cell receptor beta chains were read from a single sample in a study of technical replicates of blood from a handful of donors. TCRdb's copy holds only in-frame clones and misses some; the assay was immunoSEQ multiplex PCR. The repertoire includes under 85,000 clones, just under 95% of them detected once, and 0.35% to 0.45% sits in the top ten. Sequencing was carried out using T cells isolated from PBMCs. These receptors originate from a human donor in good health. Both conserved end residues are part of each CDR3. The order of the fields is J gene, D gene, clone size, V gene, CDR3 protein, CDR3 DNA. D genes are given only for firm matches. Some rows mark clone size as missing; the rest say once, few, many or name a class of expanded clone.

TRBJ1-5 . . TRBV9 CASSVYAGIQPQHF TGTGCCAGCAGCGTTTACGCGGGAATTCAGCCCCAGCATTTT
TRBJ2-5 . . TRBV27 CASSLRPHSQETQYF TGTGCCAGCAGTTTACGGCCCCACAGCCAAGAGACCCAGTACTTC
TRBJ2-7 TRBD2 . TRBV4-1 CASSQDPNLGATSLLYEQYF TGCGCCAGCAGCCAAGACCCAAACCTTGGGGCGACTAGCCTTCTCTACGAGCAGTACTTC
TRBJ1-2 TRBD1 . TRBV19 CASNLQGAQGYTF TGTGCCAGTAATCTACAGGGGGCCCAGGGCTACACCTTC
TRBJ2-7 . few TRBV5-4 CASSSHGYEQYF TGTGCCAGCAGCTCCCACGGTTACGAGCAGTACTTC
TRBJ2-1 TRBD2 . TRBV12-5 CASGLGREGRDEQFF TGTGCTAGTGGTTTGGGGCGGGAGGGCCGAGATGAGCAGTTCTTC
TRBJ2-7 . . TRBV6-1 CASSEIWTAKIYEQYF TGTGCCAGCAGTGAAATATGGACAGCGAAGATCTACGAGCAGTACTTC
TRBJ2-7 TRBD2 once TRBV7-3 CASSLIGGRNFYEQYF TGTGCCAGCAGCTTAATCGGCGGGAGGAATTTCTACGAGCAGTACTTC
TRBJ2-2 TRBD2 . TRBV5-1 CASSRLSGRATGELFF TGCGCCAGCAGCCGTTTGAGCGGGAGGGCCACCGGGGAGCTGTTTTTT
TRBJ2-1 TRBD2 . TRBV19 CASSPTSGILNEQFF TGTGCCAGTAGTCCTACCAGCGGGATTCTGAATGAGCAGTTCTTC
TRBJ2-7 . . TRBV27 CASSLTAGMTNEQYF TGTGCCAGCAGTTTAACGGCAGGGATGACCAACGAGCAGTACTTC
TRBJ1-2 . . TRBV10-3 CAISSTGQYGYTF TGTGCCATCAGCTCGACAGGCCAATATGGCTACACCTTC
TRBJ2-2 . . TRBV10-3 CAISLVGELFF TGTGCCATCAGTCTAGTCGGGGAGCTGTTTTTT
TRBJ2-7 TRBD1 . TRBV5-1 CASSSIQGKSDEQYF TGCGCCAGCAGCTCAATACAGGGGAAGTCCGACGAGCAGTACTTC
TRBJ2-1 TRBD2 . TRBV7-9 CASSPSGGYNEQFF TGTGCCAGCAGCCCTAGCGGGGGGTACAATGAGCAGTTCTTC
TRBJ1-4 . . TRBV30 CAWSKKGVTNEKLFF TGTGCCTGGAGCAAAAAGGGGGTTACTAATGAAAAACTGTTTTTT
TRBJ1-5 TRBD1 . TRBV7-9 CASSPRGTGDQPQHF TGTGCCAGCAGCCCAAGGGGGACAGGGGATCAGCCCCAGCATTTT
TRBJ1-2 TRBD1 . TRBV9 CASSDQGVPVYGYTF TGTGCCAGCAGCGACCAGGGGGTACCCGTCTATGGCTACACCTTC
TRBJ2-6 TRBD2 . TRBV13 CASSVAGERAGANVLTF TGTGCCAGCAGCGTAGCGGGAGAGCGAGCCGGGGCCAACGTCCTGACTTTC
TRBJ2-3 . . TRBV7-9 CASRLDVYILGTDTQYF TGTGCCAGCAGGTTAGACGTCTATATTCTTGGCACAGATACGCAGTATTTT
TRBJ2-1 TRBD1 . TRBV11-2 CASSSPGQGFYNEQFF TGTGCCAGCAGCTCCCCCGGACAGGGTTTCTACAATGAGCAGTTCTTC
TRBJ1-2 . . TRBV5-1 CASSLAGVNYGYTF TGCGCCAGCAGCTTGGCTGGAGTCAACTATGGCTACACCTTC
TRBJ2-1 TRBD2 . TRBV6-1 CASTGAGGYNEQFF TGTGCCAGCACAGGAGCGGGAGGATACAATGAGCAGTTCTTC
TRBJ2-7 TRBD1 . TRBV2 CASRDLGQDEQYF TGTGCCAGCAGGGACCTCGGACAGGACGAGCAGTACTTC
TRBJ2-7 . once TRBV28 CASSFAAAMYEQYF TGTGCCAGCAGTTTTGCTGCGGCGATGTACGAGCAGTACTTC
TRBJ2-3 . . TRBV11-2 CASSSVGVGPDTQYF TGTGCCAGCAGCTCGGTGGGTGTGGGCCCAGATACGCAGTATTTT
TRBJ2-7 . once TRBV9 CASSVDGSDFYEQYF TGTGCCAGCAGCGTAGACGGGAGTGATTTCTACGAGCAGTACTTC
TRBJ2-1 TRBD2 . TRBV5-4 CASSLTSGANNEQFF TGTGCCAGCAGCTTGACTAGCGGGGCCAACAATGAGCAGTTCTTC
TRBJ2-5 . . TRBV2 CASTIQGGGGGTQYF TGTGCCAGCACAATACAGGGTGGAGGTGGAGGGACCCAGTACTTC
TRBJ2-3 . . TRBV30 CASGSFTDTQYF TGTGCCTCGGGATCCTTCACAGATACGCAGTATTTT
TRBJ1-3 . . TRBV28 CANARILRGYGNTIYF TGTGCCAACGCCCGCATCCTCAGGGGATACGGAAACACCATATATTTT
TRBJ2-2 TRBD2 . TRBV15 CATSKGPSGNTGELFF TGTGCCACCAGCAAGGGGCCTAGCGGTAACACCGGGGAGCTGTTTTTT